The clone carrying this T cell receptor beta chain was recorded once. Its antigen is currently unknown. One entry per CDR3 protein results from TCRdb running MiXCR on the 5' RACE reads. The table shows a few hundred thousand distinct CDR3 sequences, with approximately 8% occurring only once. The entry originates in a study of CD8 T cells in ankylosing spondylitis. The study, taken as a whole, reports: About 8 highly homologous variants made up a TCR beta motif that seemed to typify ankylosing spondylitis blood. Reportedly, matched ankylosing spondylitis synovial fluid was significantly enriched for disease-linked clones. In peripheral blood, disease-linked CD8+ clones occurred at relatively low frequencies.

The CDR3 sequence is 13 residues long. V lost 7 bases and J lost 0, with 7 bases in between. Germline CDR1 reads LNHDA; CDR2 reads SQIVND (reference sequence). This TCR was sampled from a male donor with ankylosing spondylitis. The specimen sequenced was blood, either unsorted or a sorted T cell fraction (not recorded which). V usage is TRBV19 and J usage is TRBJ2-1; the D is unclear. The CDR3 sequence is CASTLGSYNEQFF. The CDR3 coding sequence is TGTGCCAGTACCCTTGGCTCCTACAATGAGCAGTTCTTC.